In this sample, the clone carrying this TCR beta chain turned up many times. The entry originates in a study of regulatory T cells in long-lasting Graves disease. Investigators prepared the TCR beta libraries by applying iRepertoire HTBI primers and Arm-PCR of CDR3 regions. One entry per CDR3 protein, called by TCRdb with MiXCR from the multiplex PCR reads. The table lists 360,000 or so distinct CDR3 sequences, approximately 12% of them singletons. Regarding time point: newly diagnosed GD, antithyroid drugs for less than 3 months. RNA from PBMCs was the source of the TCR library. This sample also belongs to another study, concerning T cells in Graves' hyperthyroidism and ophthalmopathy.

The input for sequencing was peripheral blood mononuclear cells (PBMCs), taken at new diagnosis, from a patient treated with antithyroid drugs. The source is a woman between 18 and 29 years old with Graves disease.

Written as DNA, the CDR3 is TGTGCCAGCAGCCTTCATGTTAGCACTGAAGCTTTCTTT. The encoded protein is CASSLHVSTEAFF. This chain links TRBV7-3 with TRBJ1-1; D is ambiguous. Trimming took 5 bases from V and 4 from J, leaving 11 bases between them. In germline, CDR1 is SGHTA, CDR2 FQGTGA. The CDR3 covers 13 residues.